This T cell receptor beta chain was profiled in a study of blood T cells in healthy people across ages. Findings and limits, study-wide: TCR beta diversity per million T cells fell roughly linearly with age. Naive T cell percentage and TCR beta diversity correlated strongly. PBMCs that were unsorted prevented a conclusive naive versus antigen-experienced comparison. CMV status of donors was not determined, possibly confounding expanded clonotype changes.

The use of a sample-barcoded 5' primer and a J-beta primer mix characterized a second PCR of about 7 to 12 cycles. TCRdb re-derived calls from the 5' RACE reads in MiXCR, one entry per CDR3 protein. The data show roughly 800,000 distinct CDR3 sequences, over 45% seen once. The CDR3 covers 15 residues. The V gene end was trimmed by 3 bases and the J gene end by 11 bases; junction bases not matched to a gene: 12. Looked up from germline, CDR1 is SGHRS and CDR2 is YFSETQ. Regarding this clonotype: Its specificity is not known.

Sequencing was carried out using blood. This clonotype originated in a man under 40 in good health. The V and J genes are TRBV5-1 and TRBJ2-5; 11 nucleotides match TRBD2. In nucleotides, the CDR3 is TGCGCCAGCAGCTCGACTAGCGGGACAGGCAATGAGCAGTACTTC. Amino acids: CASSSTSGTGNEQYF.